This T cell receptor (beta chain) was recovered during a study of patients and donors after allogeneic stem cell transplantation. This clonotype was seen repeatedly, ten times or more. One entry per CDR3 protein results from TCRdb running MiXCR on the RT-PCR reads. The sample shows around 82,000 distinct CDR3 sequences, 4.5% to 5% of them seen only once. Germline values: CDR1 MNHEY, CDR2 SMNVEV (reference sequence). This CDR3 comprises 13 residues. Trimming stripped 5 bases from V and 15 bases from J, with 20 bases between. Sequenced material: blood, either unsorted or a sorted T cell fraction (not recorded which). This chain joins TRBV27 and TRBJ2-1; tentative D call: TRBD2 (5 bases). The TCR comes from a human donor who was either an allogeneic HSCT recipient or a stem cell or donor lymphocyte infusion donor (not recorded which). It is not recorded whose cells these are; they may come from a transplant donor. CDR3 residues: CASSLDKRTPTFF. CDR3 nucleotides: TGTGCCAGCAGTCTTGACAAGCGGACCCCAACGTTCTTC.